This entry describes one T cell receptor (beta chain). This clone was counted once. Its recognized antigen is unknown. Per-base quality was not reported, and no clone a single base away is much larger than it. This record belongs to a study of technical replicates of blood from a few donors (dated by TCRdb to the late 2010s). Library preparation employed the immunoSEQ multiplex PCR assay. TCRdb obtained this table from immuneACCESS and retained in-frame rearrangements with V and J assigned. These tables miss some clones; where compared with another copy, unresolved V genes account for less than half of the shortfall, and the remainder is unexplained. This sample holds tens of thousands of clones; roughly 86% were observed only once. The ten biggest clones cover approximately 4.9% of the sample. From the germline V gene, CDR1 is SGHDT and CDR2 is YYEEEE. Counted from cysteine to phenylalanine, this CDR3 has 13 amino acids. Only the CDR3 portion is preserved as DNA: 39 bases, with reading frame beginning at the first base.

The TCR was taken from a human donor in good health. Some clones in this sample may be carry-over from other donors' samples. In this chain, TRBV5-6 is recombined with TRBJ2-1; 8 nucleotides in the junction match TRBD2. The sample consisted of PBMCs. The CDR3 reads CSGWSGSGNEQFF. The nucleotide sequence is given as TGTTCGGGCTGGAGCGGGAGTGGTAATGAGCAGTTCTTC.